This T cell receptor (beta chain) comes out of a study of T cell responses to AZD1222 COVID-19 vaccine. Study outcomes and limitations: The study found Spike-specific TCR breadth and depth rose after two AZD1222 doses. Of the AZD1222 recipients, only five to seven were seropositive at baseline. Regions 160-218 and 743-854 held dominance among vaccine-associated CD4 TCRs, which spanned spike. White British donors predominated, females outnumbered males, and clonal diversity was possibly underestimated.

V lost 0 bases to trimming and J lost 4 bases, with 5 bases between them. CDR3 size: 13 residues. Germline lookup yields CDR1 KGHDR and CDR2 SFDVKD. The protocol was immunoSEQ multiplex PCR, while the TCRdb copy is restricted to in-frame clones and leaves out a portion. Among around 150,000 clones listed, 92% were seen once. With respect to this clone: What it binds is unknown.

The sample in question was peripheral blood, obtained 28 days after the second AZD1222 dose. The V call is TRBV24-1, the J call TRBJ1-2, with unresolved D. This clonotype was obtained from an adult who received the AZD1222 COVID-19 vaccine. The CDR3 DNA is TGTGCCACCAGTGATTTGCCTTTCTATGGCTACACCTTC. Amino acid sequence: CATSDLPFYGYTF.